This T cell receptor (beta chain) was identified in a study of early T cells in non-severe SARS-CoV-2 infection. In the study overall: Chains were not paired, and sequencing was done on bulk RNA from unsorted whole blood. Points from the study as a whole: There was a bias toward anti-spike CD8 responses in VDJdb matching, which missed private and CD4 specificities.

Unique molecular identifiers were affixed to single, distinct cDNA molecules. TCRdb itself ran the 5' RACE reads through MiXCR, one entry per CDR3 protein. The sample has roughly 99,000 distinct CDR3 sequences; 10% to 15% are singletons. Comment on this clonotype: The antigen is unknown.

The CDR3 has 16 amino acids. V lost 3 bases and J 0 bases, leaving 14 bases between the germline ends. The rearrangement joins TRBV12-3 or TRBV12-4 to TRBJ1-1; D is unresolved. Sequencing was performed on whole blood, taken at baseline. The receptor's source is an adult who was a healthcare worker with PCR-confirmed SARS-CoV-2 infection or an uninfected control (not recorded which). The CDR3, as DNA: TGTGCCAGCAGTTTCTTATCCGGTGGGGTGAACACTGAAGCTTTCTTT. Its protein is CASSFLSGGVNTEAFF.